Below, 20 T cell receptor beta chains from the same sample are listed, as sequenced in a study of T cells in Graves' hyperthyroidism and ophthalmopathy. Authors of the study amplified TCR beta CDR3 regions from RNA transcripts. HTBI primers were employed in a first-round RT-PCR of the TCR CDR3. TCRdb processed the multiplex PCR reads anew with MiXCR; each CDR3 protein has one entry. This table has a few hundred thousand distinct CDR3 sequences, roughly 13% appearing once. Sequenced sample: blood. The receptors shown here come from a woman aged 18-29 years with Graves' hyperthyroidism.

This clonotype was detected many times. This rearrangement joins TRBV7-8 to TRBJ1-4, with 8 bases matching TRBD1. Germline lookup yields CDR1 SGHVS and CDR2 FQNEAQ. The CDR3 spans 16 residues. V dropped 0 bases and J dropped 4; count of bases not matched to a gene: 4. This CDR3 reads CASSLAAGQGNEKLFF. Here the CDR3 DNA reads TGTGCCAGCAGCTTAGCGGCCGGACAGGGTAATGAAAAACTGTTTTTT.

This clonotype was seen a few times. The chain recombines TRBV9 with TRBJ2-5; 8 nucleotides align to TRBD2. The germline V gene encodes CDR1 SGDLS and CDR2 YYNGEE. After removal of 1 base from V and 4 bases from J, the junction contained 3 bases not matched to a gene. The CDR3 consists of 14 residues. The chain's CDR3 is CASSVPGGRETQYF. CDR3 DNA sequence: TGTGCCAGCAGCGTACCGGGAGGGAGAGAGACCCAGTACTTC.

The chain employs TRBV3-1 and TRBJ1-1; D is unclear. The CDR3 runs 12 residues. The germline gives CDR1 LGHDT, CDR2 YNNKEL (reference sequence). V lost 4 bases and J 10 bases, leaving 13 bases between the germline ends. The CDR3 bases are TGTGCCAGCAGCCTTCCGGAAGCGGCAGCTTTCTTT. This translates into CASSLPEAAAFF. The full variable domain, rest sourced from reference TRBV3-1 and TRBJ1-1, is DTAVSQTPKYLVTQMGNDKSIKCEQNLGHDTMYWYKQDSKKFLKIMFSYNNKELIINETVPNRFSPKSPDKAHLNLHINSLELGDSAVYFCASSLPEAAAFFGQGTRLTVV.

In its sample, this clonotype was seen many times. This CDR3 reads CASSSGGSVFNEQFF. Here the CDR3 DNA reads TGTGCCAGCAGTTCGGGCGGGAGCGTCTTCAATGAGCAGTTCTTC. The V gene is TRBV12-3 or TRBV12-4, the J gene TRBJ2-1; 7 bases agree with TRBD2. J lost 6 bases, V lost 4 bases, and 9 bases had no gene match. The CDR3 is 15 amino acids.

This clonotype was detected ten times or more. The rearrangement uses TRBV6-1 and TRBJ1-6; weak D call: TRBD1 (5 bases). The CDR3 contains 13 residues. V was cut by 8 bases and J by 7 bases, with 12 bases left in between. Germline CDR1 MNHNS, CDR2 SASEGT. The CDR3 region has the DNA TGTGCCAGCGCCGGGGCAGTCAATTCACCCCTCCACTTT. As protein: CASAGAVNSPLHF.

This clonotype was detected ten times or more. This sequence joins TRBV5-1 and TRBJ1-1; weak D call: TRBD1 (5 bases). Germline assignment: CDR1 SGHRS and CDR2 YFSETQ. The CDR3 contains 15 residues. Trimming left V 7 bases short and J 1 base short, with 17 bases between. The CDR3 DNA sequence: TGCGCCAGCGCCTTGTCGGGGGTCGGGAACACTGAAGCTTTCTTT. Protein: CASALSGVGNTEAFF.

The table lists this clonotype with many counts. This sequence joins TRBV7-8 and TRBJ1-2; TRBD1 aligns across 7 bases. Germline V gene lookup returns CDR1 SGHVS and CDR2 FQNEAQ. This CDR3 has 16 amino acids. The ends lost 5 bases at V and 2 bases at J; junction bases unmatched: 11. This CDR3 reads CASSAQTGARNYGYTF. The CDR3, as DNA: TGTGCCAGCAGCGCCCAAACAGGGGCGAGAAACTATGGCTACACCTTC.

This clonotype was recorded many times. The chain joins TRBV30 to TRBJ2-3; 7 nucleotides agree with TRBD2. Losses at the gene ends were 5 bases for V and 2 bases for J; bases not matched to a gene: 10. Germline V CDR1 and CDR2: GTSNPN, SVGIG (reference sequence). The CDR3 is 15 residues long. Here the CDR3 DNA reads TGTGCCTGGGATGGGACTACCCACTCCACAGATACGCAGTATTTT. Translating gives CAWDGTTHSTDTQYF.

This clonotype has a count of ten or more. This chain uses TRBV7-2 with TRBJ2-3, with 9 bases aligning to TRBD1. This CDR3 comprises 16 residues. Germline loops: CDR1 SGHTA, CDR2 FQGNSA. Trimming cost V 5 bases and J 7 bases; bases outside gene matches: 13. The CDR3 DNA reads as TGTGCCAGCAGCGCTCCTCCGGGACAGGGACTGTATACGCAGTATTTT. Its protein is CASSAPPGQGLYTQYF.

V usage is TRBV19 and J usage is TRBJ2-2, with TRBD2 matching over 9 bases. This CDR3 is 16 amino acids long. Germline V gene data show CDR1 as LNHDA and CDR2 as SQIVND (reference sequence). V lost 1 base and J lost 1; bases outside the gene matches: 1. The CDR3 protein is CASSIVAGVNTGELFF. The CDR3 DNA follows: TGTGCCAGTAGTATAGTAGCGGGGGTGAACACCGGGGAGCTGTTTTTT.

This clonotype showed up many times. V gene TRBV27 combines with J gene TRBJ2-7, with 9 bases identical to TRBD1. Germline V lookup: CDR1 MNHEY, CDR2 SMNVEV (reference sequence). The CDR3 loop spans 14 amino acids. The junction had 9 bases not matched to a gene; V was cut back by 3 bases and J by 9 bases. CDR3 nucleotides: TGTGCCAGCAGTTTCGGGACAGGGAGTAAAGGGCAGTACTTC. Its protein product is CASSFGTGSKGQYF.

This clonotype was picked up many times. The rearrangement joins TRBV12-3 or TRBV12-4 to TRBJ2-6; D might be TRBD2 (5 bases). CDR3 size: 17 residues. The V end lost 5 bases, the J end lost 0 bases, and 14 bases lay between the germline ends. DNA of the CDR3: TGTGCCAGCAGTACCCCCGGGATAAGCTCTGGGGCCAACGTCCTGACTTTC. As protein: CASSTPGISSGANVLTF.

There are many counts of this clonotype. This chain connects TRBV12-3 or TRBV12-4 to TRBJ1-2; D may be TRBD1 (5 bases). The CDR3 sequence is 13 residues long. The V end lost 3 bases, the J end lost 4 bases, and 9 bases lay between the germline ends. The CDR3, as DNA: TGTGCCAGCAGTTTTCTCACAGGCTATGGCTACACCTTC. Its translation: CASSFLTGYGYTF.

This clonotype has ten or more counts. V gene TRBV28 combines with J gene TRBJ1-1, with D unresolved. Germline CDR1 and CDR2: MDHEN and SYDVKM. V was pared by 6 bases and J by 0 bases, with 14 bases between. The CDR3 sequence is 15 residues long. CDR3 in DNA: TGTGCCAGCAGCTTCGAGACGTCCCTGAACACTGAAGCTTTCTTT. It is translated as CASSFETSLNTEAFF.

This chain uses TRBV28 with TRBJ1-5, with D possibly matching TRBD1 (5 bases). Germline assignment: CDR1 MDHEN and CDR2 SYDVKM. Trimming took 6 bases from V and 3 from J, leaving 9 bases between them. CDR3 length: 13 residues. This chain's CDR3 is CASRIGHNQPQHF. DNA of the CDR3: TGTGCCAGCAGGATCGGACACAATCAGCCCCAGCATTTT.

This clonotype was recorded many times. CDR3 sequence reads: CAISESYSGNTIYF. CDR3 bases: TGTGCCATCAGTGAGAGTTACTCTGGAAACACCATATATTTT. This chain uses TRBV10-3 with TRBJ1-3; D ambiguous. V dropped 2 bases and J dropped 0 bases, with 5 bases sitting between them. Germline CDR1 ENHRY, CDR2 SYGVKD. This CDR3 comprises 14 residues.

This clonotype came up many times. The chain combines TRBV28 with TRBJ1-3; D gene unclear. The CDR3 is 12 residues long. Germline V lookup: CDR1 MDHEN, CDR2 SYDVKM. Trimming left V 6 bases short and J 9 bases short, with 12 bases between. The CDR3 loop reads CASREAGPTIYF. The CDR3 nucleotides are TGTGCCAGCAGGGAGGCTGGGCCCACCATATATTTT.

The table lists this clonotype with many counts. The rearrangement uses TRBV7-2 and TRBJ1-2, with no clear D. The CDR3 runs to 13 residues. V lost 5 bases and J 2 bases, leaving 9 bases between the germline ends. The germline gives CDR1 SGHTA, CDR2 FQGNSA. The DNA of the CDR3 is TGTGCCAGCAGCCCTCCCGACAACTATGGCTACACCTTC. This sequence encodes CASSPPDNYGYTF.

This clonotype occurred many times. CDR3 protein: CASSLRARGNDGYTF. The CDR3 nucleotides read TGTGCCAGCAGCCTAAGGGCCAGGGGGAATGATGGCTACACCTTC. The chain is built from TRBV7-9 and TRBJ1-2; 7 bases are shared with TRBD1. The germline V gene encodes CDR1 SEHNR and CDR2 FQNEAQ (reference sequence). The CDR3 is 15 amino acids. V was clipped by 5 bases and J by 6 bases; unmatched bases: 12.

This clonotype showed up many times. CDR3 residues: CAWSWDYRGTEAFF. The CDR3 region has the DNA TGTGCCTGGAGCTGGGACTACAGGGGGACTGAAGCTTTCTTT. The rearrangement uses TRBV30 and TRBJ1-1; 8 bases match TRBD1. Germline assignment: CDR1 GTSNPN and CDR2 SVGIG (reference sequence). V shed 3 bases and J 5 bases; nucleotides not matched to a gene: 8. This CDR3 is built from 14 residues.